The source of this T cell receptor (beta chain) is a study of identifying expanded T cells in peripheral blood. Sequencing was performed with immunoSEQ multiplex PCR; in TCRdb, only in-frame clones are kept and a portion is missing. The sample has approximately 130,000 clones; 86% are singletons. The V gene end was trimmed by 7 bases and the J gene end by 1 base; junction bases not matched to a gene: 4. The CDR3 contains 13 residues. Germline assignment: CDR1 MDHEN and CDR2 SYDVKM. Specimen: blood. The source of this sequence is a person aged 18-70 years in good health. This rearrangement joins TRBV28 to TRBJ2-7; 7 bases fit TRBD1. This CDR3 reads CASNVQGSYEQYF. The CDR3 DNA sequence: TGTGCCAGCAATGTACAGGGGTCCTACGAGCAGTACTTC. Based on the CDR3 plus reference TRBV28 and TRBJ2-7, the full variable domain is DVKVTQSSRYLVKRTGEKVFLECVQDMDHENMFWYRQDPGLGLRLIYFSYDVKMKEKGDIPEGYSVSREKKERFSLILESASTNQTSMYLCASNVQGSYEQYFGPGTRLTVT.